This TCR beta chain was captured in a study of shared clonotypes between healthy human individuals. The CDR3 extends over 12 amino acids. V lost 4 bases and J lost 3, with 7 bases in between. The germline V gene has CDR1 MDHEN and CDR2 SYDVKM. In the case of this clone: Its specificity is unknown. Other DNA sequences within the sample encode an identical CDR3.

General study points: Sharing of clonotypes among donors was expected to vary with sequencing depth. The study generally estimated greater richness for naive than memory subsets.

The assay was carried out at the deep level. Under the authors' procedure: ImmunoSEQ gave junction-only sequences without quality scores, so filtering differed. Sequencing used immunoSEQ multiplex PCR; TCRdb keeps in-frame clones, though not all of them. V and J calls and clone size are copied from that table; D and trimming were computed from the DNA. The table shows about 2.4 million clones, with approximately 93% occurring only once. Source material: naive CD4+ T cells from PBMCs. The sample's subset: CD45RA+ positively selected. V gene TRBV28 combines with J gene TRBJ2-7; possible D gene TRBD1, 6 bases. The TCR was taken from a man younger than 30 in good health. Some clones in this sample may be carry-over from other donors' samples. As DNA, the CDR3 is TGTGCCAGCAGTTCAGGGGTCTACGAGCAGTACTTC. It codes for CASSSGVYEQYF.